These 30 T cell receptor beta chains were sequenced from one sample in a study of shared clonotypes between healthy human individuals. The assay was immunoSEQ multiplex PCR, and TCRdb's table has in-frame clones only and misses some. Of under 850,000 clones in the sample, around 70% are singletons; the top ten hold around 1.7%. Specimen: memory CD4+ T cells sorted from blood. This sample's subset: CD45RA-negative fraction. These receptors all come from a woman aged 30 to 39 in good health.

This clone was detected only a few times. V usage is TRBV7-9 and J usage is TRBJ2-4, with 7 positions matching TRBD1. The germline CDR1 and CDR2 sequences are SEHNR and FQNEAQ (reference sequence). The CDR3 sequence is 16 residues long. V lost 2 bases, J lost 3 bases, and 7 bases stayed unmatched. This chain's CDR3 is CASSLFDRVVKNIQYF. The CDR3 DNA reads TGTGCCAGCAGCTTATTCGACAGGGTGGTCAAAAACATTCAGTACTTC.

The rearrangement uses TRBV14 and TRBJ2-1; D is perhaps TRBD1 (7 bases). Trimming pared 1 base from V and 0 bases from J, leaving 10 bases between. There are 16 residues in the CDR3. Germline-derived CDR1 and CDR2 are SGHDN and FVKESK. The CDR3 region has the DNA TGTGCCAGCAGCCAAGTCAGGGGGGTCTCCTACAATGAGCAGTTCTTC. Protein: CASSQVRGVSYNEQFF.

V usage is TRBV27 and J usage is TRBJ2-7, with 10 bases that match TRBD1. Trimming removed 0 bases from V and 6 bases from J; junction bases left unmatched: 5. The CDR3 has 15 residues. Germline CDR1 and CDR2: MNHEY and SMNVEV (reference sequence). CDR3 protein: CASSLSGTGVLEQYF. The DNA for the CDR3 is TGTGCCAGCAGTTTATCAGGGACAGGGGTACTCGAGCAGTACTTC.

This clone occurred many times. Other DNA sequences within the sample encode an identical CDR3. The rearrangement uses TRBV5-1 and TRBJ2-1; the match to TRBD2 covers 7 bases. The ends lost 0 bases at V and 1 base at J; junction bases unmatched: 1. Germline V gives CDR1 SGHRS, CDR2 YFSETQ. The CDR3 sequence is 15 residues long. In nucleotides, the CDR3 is TGCGCCAGCAGCTTGGCTAGCGGATCCTACAATGAGCAGTTCTTC. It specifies CASSLASGSYNEQFF.

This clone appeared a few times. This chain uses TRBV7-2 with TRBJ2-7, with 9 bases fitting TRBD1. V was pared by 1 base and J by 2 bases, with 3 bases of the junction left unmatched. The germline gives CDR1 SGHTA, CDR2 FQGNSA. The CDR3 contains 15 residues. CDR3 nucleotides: TGTGCCAGCAGCTTAGTACAGGGGGCCCCCTACGAGCAGTACTTC. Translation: CASSLVQGAPYEQYF.

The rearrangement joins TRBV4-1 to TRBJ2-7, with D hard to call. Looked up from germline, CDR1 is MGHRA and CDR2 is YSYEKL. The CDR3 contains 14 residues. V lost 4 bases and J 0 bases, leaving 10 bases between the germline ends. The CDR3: CASSPPRNSYEQYF. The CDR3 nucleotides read TGCGCCAGCAGCCCCCCTCGCAACTCCTACGAGCAGTACTTC.

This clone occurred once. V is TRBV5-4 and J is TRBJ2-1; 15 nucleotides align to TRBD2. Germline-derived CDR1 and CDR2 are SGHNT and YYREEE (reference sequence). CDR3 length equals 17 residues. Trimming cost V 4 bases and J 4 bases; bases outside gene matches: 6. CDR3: CASSHEGLAGGYNEQFF. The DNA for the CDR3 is TGTGCCAGCAGCCACGAAGGACTAGCGGGAGGGTACAATGAGCAGTTCTTC.

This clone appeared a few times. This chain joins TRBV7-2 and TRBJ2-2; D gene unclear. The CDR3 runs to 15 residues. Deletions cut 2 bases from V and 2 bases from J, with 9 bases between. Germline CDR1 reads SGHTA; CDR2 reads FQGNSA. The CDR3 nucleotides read TGTGCCAGCAGCTTAACGCAGGCCAACACCGGGGAGCTGTTTTTT. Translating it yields CASSLTQANTGELFF.

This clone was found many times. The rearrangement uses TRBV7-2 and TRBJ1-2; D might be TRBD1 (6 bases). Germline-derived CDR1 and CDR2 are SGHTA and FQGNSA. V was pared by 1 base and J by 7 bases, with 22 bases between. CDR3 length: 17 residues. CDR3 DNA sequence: TGTGCCAGCAGCTTAGGGCCAGGACAGAATTGGGAAGGTGGCTACACCTTC. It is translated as CASSLGPGQNWEGGYTF.

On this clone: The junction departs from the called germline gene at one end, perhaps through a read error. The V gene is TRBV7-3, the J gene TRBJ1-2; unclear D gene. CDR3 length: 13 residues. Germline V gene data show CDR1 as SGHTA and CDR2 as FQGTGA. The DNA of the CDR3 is TGTGCCAGCAGCCTAACCGGGAGCTATGGCTACACCTTC. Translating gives CASSLTGSYGYTF.

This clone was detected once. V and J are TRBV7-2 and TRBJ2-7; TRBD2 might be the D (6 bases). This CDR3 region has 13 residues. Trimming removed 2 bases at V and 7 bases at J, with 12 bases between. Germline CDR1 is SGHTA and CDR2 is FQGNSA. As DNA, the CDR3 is TGTGCCAGCAGCTTAAGTTTAGCGGAAGAGCAGTACTTC. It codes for CASSLSLAEEQYF.

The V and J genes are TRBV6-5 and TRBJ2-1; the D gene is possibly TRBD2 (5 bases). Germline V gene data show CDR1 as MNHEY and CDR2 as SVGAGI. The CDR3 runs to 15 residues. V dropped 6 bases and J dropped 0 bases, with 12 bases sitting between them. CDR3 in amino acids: CASRTSGASYNEQFF. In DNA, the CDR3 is TGTGCCAGCAGAACCAGCGGAGCCTCCTACAATGAGCAGTTCTTC.

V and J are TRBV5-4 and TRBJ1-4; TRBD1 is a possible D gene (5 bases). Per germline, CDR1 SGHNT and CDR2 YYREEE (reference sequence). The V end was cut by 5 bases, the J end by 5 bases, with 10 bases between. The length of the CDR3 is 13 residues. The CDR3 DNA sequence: TGTGCCAGCAGTATGGGGGGGAATGAAAAACTGTTTTTT. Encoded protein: CASSMGGNEKLFF.

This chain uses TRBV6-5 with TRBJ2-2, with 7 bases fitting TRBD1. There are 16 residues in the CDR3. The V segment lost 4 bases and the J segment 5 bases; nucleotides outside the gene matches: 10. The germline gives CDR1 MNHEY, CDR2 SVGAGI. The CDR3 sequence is CASSSPGQRGTGELFF. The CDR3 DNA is TGTGCCAGCAGTTCCCCGGGACAGAGAGGAACCGGGGAGCTGTTTTTT.

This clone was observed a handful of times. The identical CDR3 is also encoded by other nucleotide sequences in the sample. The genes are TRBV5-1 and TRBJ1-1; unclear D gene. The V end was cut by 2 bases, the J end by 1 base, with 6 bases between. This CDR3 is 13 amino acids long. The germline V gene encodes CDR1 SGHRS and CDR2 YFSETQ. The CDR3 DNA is TGCGCCAGCAGCTTTTCAGCGAACACTGAAGCTTTCTTT. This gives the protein CASSFSANTEAFF.

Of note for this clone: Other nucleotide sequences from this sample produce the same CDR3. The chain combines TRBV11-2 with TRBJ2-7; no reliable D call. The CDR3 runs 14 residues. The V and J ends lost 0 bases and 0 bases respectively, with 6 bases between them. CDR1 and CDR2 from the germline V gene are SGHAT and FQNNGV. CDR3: CASSLDRSSYEQYF. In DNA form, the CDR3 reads TGTGCCAGCAGCTTAGACAGGAGCTCCTACGAGCAGTACTTC.

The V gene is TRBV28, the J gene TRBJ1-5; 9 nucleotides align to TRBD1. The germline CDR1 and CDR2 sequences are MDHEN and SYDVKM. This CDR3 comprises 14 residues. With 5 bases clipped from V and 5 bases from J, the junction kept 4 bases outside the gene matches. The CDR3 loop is CASSLGTGYQPQHF. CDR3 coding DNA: TGTGCCAGCAGTCTTGGGACAGGGTATCAGCCCCAGCATTTT.

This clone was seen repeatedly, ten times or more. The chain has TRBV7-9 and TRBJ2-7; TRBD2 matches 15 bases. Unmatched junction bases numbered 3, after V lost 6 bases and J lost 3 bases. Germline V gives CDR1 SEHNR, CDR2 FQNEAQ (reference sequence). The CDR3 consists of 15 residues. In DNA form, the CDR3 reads TGTGCCAGCAGGCCGGGACTAGCGGGAGGCTACGAGCAGTACTTC. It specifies CASRPGLAGGYEQYF.

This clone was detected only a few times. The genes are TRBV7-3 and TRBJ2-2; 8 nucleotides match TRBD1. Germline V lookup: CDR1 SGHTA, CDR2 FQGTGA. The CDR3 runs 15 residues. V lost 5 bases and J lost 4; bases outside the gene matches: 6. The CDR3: CASSRDRRSTGELFF. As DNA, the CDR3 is TGTGCCAGCAGCCGGGACAGGCGTTCCACCGGGGAGCTGTTTTTT.

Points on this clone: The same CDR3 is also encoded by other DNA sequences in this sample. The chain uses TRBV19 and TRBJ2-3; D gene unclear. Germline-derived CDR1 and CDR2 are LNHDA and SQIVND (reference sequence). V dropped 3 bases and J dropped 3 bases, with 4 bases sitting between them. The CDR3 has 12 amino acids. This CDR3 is CASSIRTDTQYF. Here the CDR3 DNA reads TGTGCCAGTAGTATTAGGACAGATACGCAGTATTTT.

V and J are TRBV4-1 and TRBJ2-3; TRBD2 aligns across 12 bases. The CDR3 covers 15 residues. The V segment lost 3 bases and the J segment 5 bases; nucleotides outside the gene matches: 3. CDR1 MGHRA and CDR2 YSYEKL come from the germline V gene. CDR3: CASSHQLAGGDTQYF. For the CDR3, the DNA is TGCGCCAGCAGCCATCAACTAGCGGGAGGAGATACGCAGTATTTT.

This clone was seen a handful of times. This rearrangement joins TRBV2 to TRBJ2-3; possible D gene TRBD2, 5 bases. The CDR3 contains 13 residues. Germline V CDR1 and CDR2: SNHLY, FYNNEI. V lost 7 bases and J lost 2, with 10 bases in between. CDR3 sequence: CASTPRDTDTQYF. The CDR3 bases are TGTGCCAGCACCCCCCGGGACACAGATACGCAGTATTTT.

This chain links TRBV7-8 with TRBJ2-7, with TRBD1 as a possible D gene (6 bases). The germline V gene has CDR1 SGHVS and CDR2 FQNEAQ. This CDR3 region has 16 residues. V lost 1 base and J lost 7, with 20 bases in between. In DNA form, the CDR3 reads TGTGCCAGCAGCTTAGGATCTTGGCAGGCCCAGGGGGAGCAGTACTTC. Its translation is CASSLGSWQAQGEQYF.

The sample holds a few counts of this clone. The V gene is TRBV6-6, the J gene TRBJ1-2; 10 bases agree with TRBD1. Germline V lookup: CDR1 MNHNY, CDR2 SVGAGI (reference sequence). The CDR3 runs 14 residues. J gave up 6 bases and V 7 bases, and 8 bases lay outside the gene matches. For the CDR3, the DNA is TGTGCCAGCACGTCCGGGACAGGGGTCAATGGCTACACCTTC. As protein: CASTSGTGVNGYTF.

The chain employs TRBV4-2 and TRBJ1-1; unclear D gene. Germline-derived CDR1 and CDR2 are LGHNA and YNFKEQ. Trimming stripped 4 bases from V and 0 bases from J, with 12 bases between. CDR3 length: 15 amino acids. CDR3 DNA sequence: TGTGCCAGCAGCCCGATTGATGGCATGAACACTGAAGCTTTCTTT. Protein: CASSPIDGMNTEAFF.

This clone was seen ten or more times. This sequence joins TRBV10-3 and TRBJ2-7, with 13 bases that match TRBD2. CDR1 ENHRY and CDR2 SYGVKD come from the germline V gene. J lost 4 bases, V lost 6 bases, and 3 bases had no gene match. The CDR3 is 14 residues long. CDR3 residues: CAIRKTSGGYEQYF. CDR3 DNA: TGTGCCATCAGGAAGACTAGCGGGGGGTACGAGCAGTACTTC.

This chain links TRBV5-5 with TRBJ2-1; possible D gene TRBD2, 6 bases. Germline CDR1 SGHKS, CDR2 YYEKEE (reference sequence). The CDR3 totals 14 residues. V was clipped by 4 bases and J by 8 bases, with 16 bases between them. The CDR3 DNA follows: TGTGCCAGCAGCCGGGGGTGGGCGTCCGATGAGCAGTTCTTC. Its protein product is CASSRGWASDEQFF. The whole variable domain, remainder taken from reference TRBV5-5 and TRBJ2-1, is DAGVTQSPTHLIKTRGQQVTLRCSPISGHKSVSWYQQVLGQGPQFIFQYYEKEERGRGNFPDRFSARQFPNYSSELNVNALLLGDSALYLCASSRGWASDEQFFGPGTRLTVL.

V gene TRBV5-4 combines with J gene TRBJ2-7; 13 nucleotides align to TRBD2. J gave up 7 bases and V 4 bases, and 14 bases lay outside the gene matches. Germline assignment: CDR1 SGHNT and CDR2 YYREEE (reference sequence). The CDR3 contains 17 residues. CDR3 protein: CASSHTSGRALRHEQYF. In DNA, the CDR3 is TGTGCCAGCAGCCATACTAGCGGGAGGGCCCTCCGTCATGAGCAGTACTTC.

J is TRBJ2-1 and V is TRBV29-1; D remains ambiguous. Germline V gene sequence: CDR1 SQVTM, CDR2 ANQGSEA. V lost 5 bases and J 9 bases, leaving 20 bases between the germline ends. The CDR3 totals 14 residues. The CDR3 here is CSVPTRTGVSEQFF. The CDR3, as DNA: TGCAGCGTTCCGACACGCACTGGGGTCAGTGAGCAGTTCTTC.

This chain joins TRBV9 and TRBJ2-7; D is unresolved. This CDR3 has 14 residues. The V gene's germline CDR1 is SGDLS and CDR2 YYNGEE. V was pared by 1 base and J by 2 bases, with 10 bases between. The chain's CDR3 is CASSVRLNTYEQYF. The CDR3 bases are TGTGCCAGCAGCGTACGGCTTAACACCTACGAGCAGTACTTC. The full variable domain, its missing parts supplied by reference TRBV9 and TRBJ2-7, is DSGVTQTPKHLITATGQRVTLRCSPRSGDLSVYWYQQSLDQGLQFLIQYYNGEERAKGNILERFSAQQFPDLHSELNLSSLELGDSALYFCASSVRLNTYEQYFGPGTRLTVT.